The 23 T cell receptor beta chains presented below share a single source sample, sequenced in a study of T cell repertoires in cytomegalovirus infection. TCRdb reprocessed the reads with MiXCR, giving one entry per CDR3 protein. Of around 570,000 distinct CDR3 sequences in the sample, approximately 40% are singletons; the top ten hold 48%. No cognate antigen is known for these TCRs. The sequenced sample was cultured PBMCs, obtained from culture after CMV antigen stimulation. These receptors all come from a human donor in good health (CMV status not recorded). Some clones in this sample may be carry-over from other donors' samples.

V is TRBV30 and J is TRBJ1-4, with D hard to call. The V and J ends lost 2 bases and 7 bases respectively, with 14 bases between them. CDR1 is GTSNPN, CDR2 SVGIG, per germline (reference sequence). This CDR3 region has 14 residues. CDR3 sequence (DNA): TGTGCCTGGAGTCCCGGTAGATTGGCTGAAAAACTGTTTTTT. It encodes CAWSPGRLAEKLFF.

This clonotype has a single count. The gene calls are TRBV11-2 and TRBJ1-1, with 10 positions matching TRBD1. J gave up 3 bases and V 4 bases, and 2 bases lay outside the gene matches. The germline CDR1 and CDR2 sequences are SGHAT and FQNNGV. This CDR3 is 14 amino acids long. DNA for the CDR3: TGTGCCAGCAGCTCAGACAGGGGGCACACTGAAGCTTTCTTT. It specifies CASSSDRGHTEAFF. Full variable domain (outside the CDR3, taken from reference TRBV11-2 and TRBJ1-1): EAGVAQSPRYKIIEKRQSVAFWCNPISGHATLYWYQQILGQGPKLLIQFQNNGVVDDSQLPKDRFSAERLKGVDSTLKIQPAKLEDSAVYLCASSSDRGHTEAFFGQGTRLTVV.

The V call is TRBV12-3 or TRBV12-4, the J call TRBJ1-4; D possibly corresponds to TRBD1 (5 bases). The CDR3 spans 14 residues. Trimming took off 3 bases at V and 5 bases at J, with 10 bases between the two ends. The CDR3: CASSFGAGNEKLFF. CDR3 in DNA: TGTGCCAGCAGTTTTGGGGCAGGGAATGAAAAACTGTTTTTT.

The rearrangement joins TRBV7-8 to TRBJ2-3, with TRBD1 as a possible D gene (5 bases). Germline-derived CDR1 and CDR2 are SGHVS and FQNEAQ. The ends were cut back, 3 bases at V and 3 bases at J, with 10 bases in the middle. This CDR3 is 14 amino acids long. The CDR3 spells CASSFTAGTDTQYF. The CDR3 region has the DNA TGTGCCAGCAGCTTCACAGCAGGGACAGATACGCAGTATTTT.

The rearrangement joins TRBV5-1 to TRBJ2-1; weak D call: TRBD1 (6 bases). CDR3 length: 14 residues. From germline, CDR1 is SGHRS and CDR2 YFSETQ. Trimming stripped 2 bases from V and 6 bases from J, with 12 bases between. The CDR3 sequence: CASSFTGSVNEQFF. In DNA form, the CDR3 reads TGCGCCAGCAGCTTCACAGGGTCGGTCAATGAGCAGTTCTTC. Variable domain in full (rest from reference TRBV5-1 and TRBJ2-1): KAGVTQTPRYLIKTRGQQVTLSCSPISGHRSVSWYQQTPGQGLQFLFEYFSETQRNKGNFPGRFSGRQFSNSRSEMNVSTLELGDSALYLCASSFTGSVNEQFFGPGTRLTVL.

This clonotype was seen more than once but under ten times. The V call is TRBV28, the J call TRBJ1-4; D remains ambiguous. Trimming pared 5 bases from V and 4 bases from J, leaving 11 bases between. CDR3 length equals 14 residues. Germline V gene lookup returns CDR1 MDHEN and CDR2 SYDVKM. The CDR3 sequence is CASSRSGSNEKLFF. The CDR3 nucleotides are TGTGCCAGCAGTCGATCGGGCAGTAATGAAAAACTGTTTTTT.

In its sample, this clonotype was seen once. The rearrangement links TRBV12-3 or TRBV12-4 to TRBJ1-2, with 8 nucleotides matching TRBD1. Losses at the gene ends were 6 bases for V and 8 bases for J; bases not matched to a gene: 8. This CDR3 is built from 13 residues. This chain's CDR3 is CASRLTGDGGYTF. In nucleotides, the CDR3 is TGTGCCAGCAGGTTGACAGGGGATGGGGGCTACACCTTC.

The chain is built from TRBV19 and TRBJ2-5; D is uncertain. V was clipped by 1 base and J by 4 bases, with 13 bases between them. CDR1 is LNHDA, CDR2 SQIVND, per germline (reference sequence). The CDR3 consists of 15 residues. For the CDR3, the DNA is TGTGCCAGTAGTATAGGACGGTCCACCGGAGAGACCCAGTACTTC. Protein sequence: CASSIGRSTGETQYF.

The J gene is TRBJ1-1, the V gene TRBV28; TRBD1 is a possible D gene (6 bases). CDR3 length: 15 residues. The ends were cut back, 4 bases at V and 2 bases at J, with 14 bases in the middle. The germline V gene has CDR1 MDHEN and CDR2 SYDVKM. The CDR3 nucleotides are TGTGCCAGCAGTTCCCTTACAGGGATTAACACTGAAGCTTTCTTT. Its protein product is CASSSLTGINTEAFF.

This clonotype was seen a handful of times. The J gene is TRBJ2-7, the V gene TRBV7-2; D is uncertain. From germline, CDR1 is SGHTA and CDR2 FQGNSA. The CDR3 length is 12 residues. V gave up 1 base and J gave up 6 bases, with 7 bases separating them. As DNA, the CDR3 is TGTGCCAGCAGCTTAGGGATTGGCGAGCAGTACTTC. This sequence encodes CASSLGIGEQYF.

This rearrangement joins TRBV29-1 to TRBJ2-3; possibly TRBD2 for D (6 bases). Germline loops: CDR1 SQVTM, CDR2 ANQGSEA. V was trimmed by 2 bases and J by 1 base, leaving 7 bases between them. This CDR3 spans 13 amino acids. CDR3 nucleotides: TGCAGCGTTGAAAGGAGGGGCACAGATACGCAGTATTTT. The encoded protein is CSVERRGTDTQYF.

The chain joins TRBV5-4 to TRBJ2-3; 9 bases match TRBD2. V dropped 4 bases and J dropped 2; count of bases not matched to a gene: 8. CDR1 SGHNT and CDR2 YYREEE come from the germline V gene (reference sequence). CDR3 size: 16 residues. The CDR3 protein is CASSRTAGGFTDTQYF. DNA of the CDR3: TGTGCCAGCAGCCGAACAGCGGGGGGTTTCACAGATACGCAGTATTTT.

A word on this clonotype: Likely a read error: the CDR3 ends without its conserved phenylalanine or tryptophan. J is TRBJ2-3 and V is TRBV15; no clear D. The CDR3 contains 12 residues. V lost 3 bases to trimming and J lost 6 bases, with 7 bases between them. Per germline, CDR1 LNHNV and CDR2 YYDKDF (reference sequence). The CDR3 is CATSSNWDTQYS. The CDR3 bases are TGTGCCACCAGCAGCAATTGGGATACGCAGTATTCT.

This clonotype was detected many times. The chain links TRBV7-2 to TRBJ1-2; D gene uncertain. Germline loops: CDR1 SGHTA, CDR2 FQGNSA. Trimming cost V 4 bases and J 6 bases, with 12 bases left between them. This CDR3 spans 13 amino acids. DNA of the CDR3: TGTGCCAGCAGCTATACCAACGGGGATGGCTACACCTTC. It codes for CASSYTNGDGYTF.

The CDR3: CASSLRQGGNEKLFF. The CDR3, as DNA: TGTGCCAGCAGCTTAAGGCAGGGGGGGAATGAAAAACTGTTTTTT. J is TRBJ1-4 and V is TRBV7-2; 7 bases agree with TRBD1. Germline trimming cut 2 bases from V and 5 bases from J; bases unmatched to any gene: 5. Germline CDR1 reads SGHTA; CDR2 reads FQGNSA. CDR3 length equals 15 residues.

The J gene is TRBJ2-1, the V gene TRBV9; 8 positions agree with TRBD2. Unmatched junction bases numbered 8, after V lost 0 bases and J lost 6 bases. Germline CDR1 SGDLS, CDR2 YYNGEE. This CDR3 is 16 amino acids long. The CDR3 region has the DNA TGTGCCAGCAGCGTAGCTACGGGAGGGCCCATCAATGAGCAGTTCTTC. Encoded protein: CASSVATGGPINEQFF.

This clonotype was seen only a few times. J is TRBJ1-1 and V is TRBV5-6; D gene ambiguous. CDR3 length equals 16 residues. V dropped 2 bases and J dropped 0 bases, with 14 bases sitting between them. In germline, CDR1 is SGHDT, CDR2 YYEEEE. The CDR3 protein is CASSFSLGNMNTEAFF. CDR3 in DNA: TGTGCCAGCAGCTTTTCGCTCGGAAACATGAACACTGAAGCTTTCTTT.

The CDR3 is CASSLDSGGGADTQYF. In DNA form, the CDR3 reads TGTGCCAGCAGTTTAGACAGCGGGGGCGGCGCGGATACGCAGTATTTT. J is TRBJ2-3 and V is TRBV12-3 or TRBV12-4; 8 bases agree with TRBD2. The CDR3 totals 16 residues. V lost 1 base, J lost 6 bases, and 9 bases stayed unmatched.

The chain has TRBV4-1 and TRBJ2-1; unclear D gene. Germline CDR1 reads MGHRA; CDR2 reads YSYEKL. The CDR3 is 15 residues long. Deletions cut 2 bases from V and 8 bases from J, with 16 bases between. The CDR3 DNA follows: TGCGCCAGCAGCCAAACCGCTGGGGTTTTAGATGAGCAGTTCTTC. This codes for CASSQTAGVLDEQFF.

This clonotype was recorded at least ten times. The genes are TRBV7-2 and TRBJ1-1, with D maybe TRBD1 (6 bases). Germline V lookup: CDR1 SGHTA, CDR2 FQGNSA. The CDR3 contains 15 residues. Trimming left V 0 bases short and J 2 bases short, with 10 bases between. As DNA, the CDR3 is TGTGCCAGCAGCTTAGCGGGACATACTAACACTGAAGCTTTCTTT. Translation: CASSLAGHTNTEAFF.

The chain is built from TRBV18 and TRBJ2-2; D perhaps matches TRBD1 (6 bases). V shed 4 bases and J shed 7 bases, with 16 bases lying between them. This CDR3 has 15 residues. Germline V gene sequence: CDR1 KGHSH, CDR2 LQKENI. CDR3 in DNA: TGTGCCAGCTCACGCGACCAGGGGCCTAACGGGGAGCTGTTTTTT. Translated: CASSRDQGPNGELFF.

The V call is TRBV6-5, the J call TRBJ2-7; TRBD2 matches at 7 bases. Germline values: CDR1 MNHEY, CDR2 SVGAGI. V shed 9 bases, J shed 9 bases, and the junction held 17 bases outside the gene matches. The CDR3 is 14 amino acids. The CDR3 is CASGIAGHQLGQYF. CDR3 nucleotides: TGTGCCAGTGGAATAGCGGGCCACCAACTCGGGCAGTACTTC.

A few counts support this clonotype. The V call is TRBV7-2, the J call TRBJ2-1; D is uncertain. This CDR3 comprises 11 residues. The germline CDR1 and CDR2 sequences are SGHTA and FQGNSA. The V and J ends lost 4 bases and 8 bases respectively, with 6 bases between them. The CDR3 loop is CASSSPYEQFF. The CDR3 DNA is TGTGCCAGCAGCTCGCCATATGAGCAGTTCTTC. Full variable domain (rest looked up from reference TRBV7-2 and TRBJ2-1): GAGVSQSPSNKVTEKGKDVELRCDPISGHTALYWYRQSLGQGLEFLIYFQGNSAPDKSGLPSDRFSAERTGGSVSTLTIQRTQQEDSAVYLCASSSPYEQFFGPGTRLTVL.